This T cell receptor (beta chain) was obtained from a study of ipilimumab plus nivolumab after autologous stem cell transplantation. Some clones are missing from TCRdb's copy, which holds only in-frame ones; the method was immunoSEQ multiplex PCR. The sample carries tens of thousands of clones, 70% to 90% recorded once. Ipilimumab, 1 mg/kg, started 14 to 28 days after autologous transplant. V lost 3 bases and J lost 2, with 9 bases in between. CDR3 length equals 14 residues. Germline V gene data show CDR1 as SGHTA and CDR2 as FQGNSA. This TCR came from a male donor with multiple myeloma. The sample was PBMCs, taken in a trial of ipilimumab plus nivolumab as post-transplant consolidation. The V gene is TRBV7-2, the J gene TRBJ2-3, with unresolved D. The CDR3 here is CASSLGFITDTQYF. CDR3 nucleotide sequence: TGTGCCAGCAGCTTGGGATTTATCACAGATACGCAGTATTTT.